This T cell receptor (beta chain) was found in a study of shared clonotypes between healthy human individuals. About the study: The study used three CD4 naive, three CD4 memory, two CD8 naive and one CD8 memory plate per donor.

Naive CD8 isolation took CD45RO-negative cells positively selected for CCR7 and excluded terminally differentiated effector memory CD45RA+ cells. Donors were healthy HIV-negative adults without recent acute infections or vaccinations. TCRdb's table, derived via immunoSEQ multiplex PCR, lists solely in-frame clones and lacks some. The sample includes roughly 770,000 clones, 96% of them seen just once. The sample consisted of naive CD8+ T cells sorted from blood. This sequence originates from a man younger than 45 in good health.

CDR3: CASSYRGQGADEQYF. In DNA, the CDR3 is TGTGCCAGCAGTTACAGGGGACAGGGGGCCGACGAGCAGTACTTC. The chain has TRBV6-6 and TRBJ2-7, with TRBD1 matching over 12 bases. CDR1 and CDR2 (germline): MNHNY, SVGAGI (reference sequence). The CDR3 sequence is 15 residues long. With 2 bases clipped from V and 5 bases from J, the junction kept 4 bases outside the gene matches.